The rows below give T cell receptor beta chains drawn from one sample of a study of T cell changes during pregnancy in multiple sclerosis. TCRdb's copy holds only in-frame clones and misses some; the assay was immunoSEQ multiplex PCR. The sample includes some 66,000 clones, around nine tenths of them seen just once. The sample in question was CD8+ T cells from peripheral blood mononuclear cells, obtained before pregnancy. The receptor source for this set is a female donor with multiple sclerosis, enrolled in a pregnancy study. Both conserved end residues are part of each CDR3. Each record gives: V gene, CDR3 length, clone size, J gene, D gene, CDR3 DNA, CDR3 protein. The D gene is left open where the match is weak. Clone size appears in some rows only: once, few, many, or a class for an expanded clone.

TRBV6-4	15	once	TRBJ2-3	TRBD2	TGTGCCAGCAGTGACTCTAGCGGGGCCACAGATACGCAGTATTTT	CASSDSSGATDTQYF
TRBV7-2	13	.	TRBJ2-3	.	TGTGCCAGCAGCCCCCTAACCGGTGATACGCAGTATTTT	CASSPLTGDTQYF
TRBV11-2	14	once	TRBJ2-7	TRBD1	TGTGCCAGCAGCTTAGTAGGGGGCCCCTACGAGCAGTACTTC	CASSLVGGPYEQYF
TRBV2	16	.	TRBJ1-5	TRBD1	TGTGCCAGCAGTCGACCGGGACAGGGGATTGATCAGCCCCAGCATTTT	CASSRPGQGIDQPQHF
TRBV9	15	.	TRBJ1-1	.	TGTGCCAGCAGCGCCTTGGGCGGGGGCGGCACTGAAGCTTTCTTT	CASSALGGGGTEAFF
TRBV7-9	14	.	TRBJ1-4	TRBD1	TGTGCCAGCAGCCTGGGACAGGGTATTGAAAAACTGTTTTTT	CASSLGQGIEKLFF
TRBV27	13	.	TRBJ1-2	TRBD1	TGTGCCAGCAGTTGGGACAGGGCTTTAGGCTACACCTTC	CASSWDRALGYTF
TRBV9	14	.	TRBJ2-7	TRBD1	TGTGCCAGCAGCGTAGCTACAGGGGGCTACGAGCAGTACTTC	CASSVATGGYEQYF
TRBV6-5	12	.	TRBJ2-7	.	TGTGCCAGCAGTTCCCCGAGCTTCCAGCAGTACTTC	CASSSPSFQQYF
TRBV7-8	14	.	TRBJ2-7	TRBD1	TGTGCCAGCAGCCCGGGACAGGGGGTGTACGAGCAGTACTTC	CASSPGQGVYEQYF
TRBV9	17	.	TRBJ1-1	TRBD1	TGTGCCAGCAGTGCCCACAGGGCCCGGGACAGGAACACTGAAGCTTTCTTT	CASSAHRARDRNTEAFF
TRBV9	15	.	TRBJ2-1	.	TGTGCCAGCAGCCCCGGGGCGGGGGCCTTGGATGAGCAGTTCTTC	CASSPGAGALDEQFF
TRBV27	15	.	TRBJ2-1	TRBD2	TGTGCCAGCAACCCCGGGACTAGGTCTTACAATGAGCAGTTCTTC	CASNPGTRSYNEQFF
TRBV6-5	15	.	TRBJ2-3	.	TGTGCCAGCAGTCCCGACAGAGGCCCCACAGATACGCAGTATTTT	CASSPDRGPTDTQYF
TRBV7-5	16	.	TRBJ1-5	.	TGTGCCAGAAGCCCCGCCCAAGCGGACCGGAGTGAGCCCCAGCATTTT	CARSPAQADRSEPQHF
TRBV27	13	.	TRBJ1-5	TRBD1	TGTGCCAGCAGCCTAACAGGGGATCAGCCCCAGCATTTT	CASSLTGDQPQHF
TRBV5-5	13	.	TRBJ1-1	.	TGTGCCAGCAGCTTTAGGGGGAGCACTGAAGCTTTCTTT	CASSFRGSTEAFF
TRBV7-9	14	.	TRBJ2-3	.	TGTGCCAGCAGATGGGGGACTAGCACAGATACGCAGTATTTT	CASRWGTSTDTQYF
TRBV2	12	few	TRBJ1-5	.	TGTGCCAGCATCGGGGACTCTCAGCCCCAGCATTTT	CASIGDSQPQHF
TRBV9	18	.	TRBJ2-1	TRBD2	TGTGCCAGCAGCGCACCACGGACTAGCGGGTTAACCTACAATGAGCAGTTCTTC	CASSAPRTSGLTYNEQFF
TRBV11-2	14	.	TRBJ2-7	TRBD1	TGTGCCAGCAGCCCAGGACAGGGAGCGTACGAGCAGTACTTC	CASSPGQGAYEQYF
TRBV4-1	16	.	TRBJ1-5	TRBD1	TGCGCCAGCAGCCAAGTTGGACAGGGGGCAAGTCAGCCCCAGCATTTT	CASSQVGQGASQPQHF
TRBV5-7	16	.	TRBJ2-3	.	TGTGCCAGCAGCCCCCACCGGACGGGGAGCACAGATACGCAGTATTTT	CASSPHRTGSTDTQYF
TRBV5-5	15	once	TRBJ2-1	TRBD1	TGTGCCAGCAGCTCTCCGGGACAGGGGTTCAATGAGCAGTTCTTC	CASSSPGQGFNEQFF